This T cell receptor (beta chain) was identified in a study of T-cell memory formation after mild COVID-19. Study at large: Largely donor-specific TCR clusters were found.

For this clonotype: Its antigen remains unidentified.

Findings and limits, study-wide: Later expanders leaned toward CD4+, whereas clones contracting from day 15 to 85 were balanced CD4/CD8. Contracting CD4+ clones lay largely in CM and EM, with CD8+ ones residing in EMRA.

It was 5'RACE with constant-segment primers that produced the TCR alpha and TCR beta cDNA libraries, which carried sample barcodes and UMIs. TCRdb passed the 5' RACE reads through MiXCR, listing each CDR3 protein once. This table holds 110,000 to 150,000 distinct CDR3 sequences, almost 25% found once. Germline V gene data show CDR1 as LNHNV and CDR2 as YYDKDF (reference sequence). V lost 0 bases and J lost 1; bases outside the gene matches: 6. There are 19 residues in the CDR3. The chain has TRBV15 and TRBJ2-6, with 10 bases identical to TRBD2. The TCR comes from an adult woman who had mild COVID-19 (a few samples of this study predate the infection). Cell type and time point are not known. Material: PBMCs or a T cell subset sorted from them (not recorded which). The CDR3 spells CATSRDSLAGVSGANVLTF. CDR3 DNA: TGTGCCACCAGCAGAGATAGTCTAGCGGGAGTTTCTGGGGCCAACGTCCTGACTTTC.